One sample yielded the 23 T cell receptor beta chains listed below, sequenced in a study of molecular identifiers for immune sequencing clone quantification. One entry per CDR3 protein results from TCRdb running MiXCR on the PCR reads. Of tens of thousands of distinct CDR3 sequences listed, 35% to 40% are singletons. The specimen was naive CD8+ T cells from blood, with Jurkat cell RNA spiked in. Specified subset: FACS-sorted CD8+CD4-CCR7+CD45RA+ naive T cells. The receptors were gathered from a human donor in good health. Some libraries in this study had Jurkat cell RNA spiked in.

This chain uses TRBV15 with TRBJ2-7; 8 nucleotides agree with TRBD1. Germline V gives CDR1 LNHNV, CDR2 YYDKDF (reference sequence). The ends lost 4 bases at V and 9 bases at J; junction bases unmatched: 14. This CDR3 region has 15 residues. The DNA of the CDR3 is TGTGCCACCAGCATAGGGACAGGCTCGCCTCGGGGGCAGTACTTC. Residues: CATSIGTGSPRGQYF.

CDR3 DNA sequence: TGTGCCAGTACGGGACCGCCGGCAGACAGGAGAGGGGCCTACAATGAGCAGTTCTTC. Translating it yields CASTGPPADRRGAYNEQFF. This chain uses TRBV19 with TRBJ2-1; the D gene is possibly TRBD1 (6 bases). Looked up from germline, CDR1 is LNHDA and CDR2 is SQIVND (reference sequence). This CDR3 region has 19 residues. The V gene lost 7 bases and the J gene lost 2 bases, with 27 bases spanning the gap.

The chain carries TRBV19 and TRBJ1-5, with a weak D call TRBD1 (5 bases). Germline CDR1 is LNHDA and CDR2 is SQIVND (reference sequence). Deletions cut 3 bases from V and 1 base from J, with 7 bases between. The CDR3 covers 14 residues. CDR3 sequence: CASSIRESNQPQHF. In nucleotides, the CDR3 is TGTGCCAGTAGTATCAGGGAGAGCAATCAGCCCCAGCATTTT.

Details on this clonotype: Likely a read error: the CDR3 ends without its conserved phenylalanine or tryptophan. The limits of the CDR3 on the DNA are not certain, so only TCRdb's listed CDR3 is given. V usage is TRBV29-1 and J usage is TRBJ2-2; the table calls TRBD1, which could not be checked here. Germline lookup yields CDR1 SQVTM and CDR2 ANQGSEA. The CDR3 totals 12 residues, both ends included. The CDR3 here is CSVGTGSGELIL.

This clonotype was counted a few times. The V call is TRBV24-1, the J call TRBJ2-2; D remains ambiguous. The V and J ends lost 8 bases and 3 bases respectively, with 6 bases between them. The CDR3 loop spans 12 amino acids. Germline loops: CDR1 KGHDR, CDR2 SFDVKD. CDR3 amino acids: CATKKDTGELFF. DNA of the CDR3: TGTGCCACCAAGAAAGACACCGGGGAGCTGTTTTTT.

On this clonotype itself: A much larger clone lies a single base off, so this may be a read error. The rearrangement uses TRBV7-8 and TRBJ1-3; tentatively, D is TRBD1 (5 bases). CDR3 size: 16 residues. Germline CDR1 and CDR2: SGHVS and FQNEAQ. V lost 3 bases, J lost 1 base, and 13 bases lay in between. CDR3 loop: CASSFGAGGSGNTIYF. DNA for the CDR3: TGTGCCAGCAGCTTTGGGGCGGGTGGTTCTGGAAACACCATATATTTT. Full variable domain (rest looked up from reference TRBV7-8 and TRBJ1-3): GAGVSQSPRYKVAKRGQDVALRCDPISGHVSLFWYQQALGQGPEFLTYFQNEAQLDKSGLPSDRFFAERPEGSVSTLKIQRTQQEDSAVYLCASSFGAGGSGNTIYFGEGSWLTVV.

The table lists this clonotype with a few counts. This CDR3 reads CASSTRGITNTEAFF. CDR3 DNA: TGTGCCAGCAGTACACGAGGAATCACGAACACTGAAGCTTTCTTT. The rearrangement links TRBV6-2 or TRBV6-3 to TRBJ1-1; D gene uncertain. Germline CDR1 MNHEY, CDR2 SVGEGT. Trimming removed 5 bases at V and 1 base at J, with 14 bases between. The CDR3 sequence is 15 residues long.

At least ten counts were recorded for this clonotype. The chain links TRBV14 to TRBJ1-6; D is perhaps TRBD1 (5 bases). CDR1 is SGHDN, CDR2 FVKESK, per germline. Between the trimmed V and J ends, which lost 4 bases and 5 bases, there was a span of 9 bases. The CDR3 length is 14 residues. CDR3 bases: TGTGCCAGCAGCCTTGGGGCCCATAATTCACCCCTCCACTTT. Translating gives CASSLGAHNSPLHF.

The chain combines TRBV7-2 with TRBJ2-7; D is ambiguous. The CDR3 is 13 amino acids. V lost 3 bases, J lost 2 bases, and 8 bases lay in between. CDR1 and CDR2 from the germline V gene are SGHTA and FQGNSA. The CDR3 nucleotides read TGTGCCAGCAGCTTGGCGGAAGCCTACGAGCAGTACTTC. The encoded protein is CASSLAEAYEQYF. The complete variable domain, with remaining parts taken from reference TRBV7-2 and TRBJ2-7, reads GAGVSQSPSNKVTEKGKDVELRCDPISGHTALYWYRQSLGQGLEFLIYFQGNSAPDKSGLPSDRFSAERTGGSVSTLTIQRTQQEDSAVYLCASSLAEAYEQYFGPGTRLTVT.

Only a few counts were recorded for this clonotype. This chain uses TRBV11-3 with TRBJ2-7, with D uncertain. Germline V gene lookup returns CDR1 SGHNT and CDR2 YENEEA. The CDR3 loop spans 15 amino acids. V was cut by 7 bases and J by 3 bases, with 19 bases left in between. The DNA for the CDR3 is TGTGCCAGCAACCATCCCCCGGGTCGGATCTACGAGCAGTACTTC. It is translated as CASNHPPGRIYEQYF.

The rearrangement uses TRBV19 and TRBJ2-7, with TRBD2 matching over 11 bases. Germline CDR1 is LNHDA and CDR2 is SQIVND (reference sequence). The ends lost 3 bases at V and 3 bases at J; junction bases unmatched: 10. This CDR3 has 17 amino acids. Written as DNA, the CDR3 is TGTGCCAGTAGTATCCCTGGGACTAGCGGTAAACTCTACGAGCAGTACTTC. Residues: CASSIPGTSGKLYEQYF.

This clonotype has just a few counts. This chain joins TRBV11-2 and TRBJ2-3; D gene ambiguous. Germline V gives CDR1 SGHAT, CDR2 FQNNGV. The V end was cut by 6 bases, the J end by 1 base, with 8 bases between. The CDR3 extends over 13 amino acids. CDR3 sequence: CASSIGGTDTQYF. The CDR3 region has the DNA TGTGCCAGCAGTATCGGAGGCACAGATACGCAGTATTTT.

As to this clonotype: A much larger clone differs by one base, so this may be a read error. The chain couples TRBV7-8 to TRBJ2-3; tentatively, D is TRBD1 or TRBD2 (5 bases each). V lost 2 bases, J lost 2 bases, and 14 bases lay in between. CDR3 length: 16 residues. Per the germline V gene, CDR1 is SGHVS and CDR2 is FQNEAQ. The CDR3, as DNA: TGTGCCAGCAGCTTATTGACAAGGGGAGACACAGATACGCAGTATTTT. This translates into CASSLLTRGDTDTQYF.

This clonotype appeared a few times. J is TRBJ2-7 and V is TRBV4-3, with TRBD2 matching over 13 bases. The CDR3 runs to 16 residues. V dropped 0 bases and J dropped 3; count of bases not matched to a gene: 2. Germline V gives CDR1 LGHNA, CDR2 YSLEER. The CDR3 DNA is TGCGCCAGCAGCCAAGATTGGACTAGCGGGAGCTACGAGCAGTACTTC. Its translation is CASSQDWTSGSYEQYF.

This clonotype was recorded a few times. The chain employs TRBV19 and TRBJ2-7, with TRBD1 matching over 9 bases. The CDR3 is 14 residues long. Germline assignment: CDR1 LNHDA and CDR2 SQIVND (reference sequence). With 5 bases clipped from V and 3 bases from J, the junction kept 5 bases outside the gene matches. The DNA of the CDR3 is TGTGCCAGTAGTCCAGGGACAGGGCACTACGAGCAGTACTTC. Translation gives CASSPGTGHYEQYF.

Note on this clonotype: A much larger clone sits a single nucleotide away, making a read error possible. The CDR3 region is CASKLTGAQAHEKYF. The CDR3 DNA sequence: TGTGCCAGCAAACTTACAGGGGCCCAGGCCCACGAGAAGTACTTC. The genes are TRBV27 and TRBJ2-7; 7 bases fit TRBD1. Germline V lookup: CDR1 MNHEY, CDR2 SMNVEV (reference sequence). There are 15 residues in the CDR3.

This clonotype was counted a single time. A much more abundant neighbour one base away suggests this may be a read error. CDR3 DNA sequence: TGTGCCAGCAGTCCTTCCGGGACAGGGTTCGCGACCCAGTGCTTC. Translation gives CASSPSGTGFATQCF. The gene calls are TRBV28 and TRBJ2-5; 9 bases match TRBD1. Germline V gene sequence: CDR1 MDHEN, CDR2 SYDVKM. The CDR3 runs 15 residues. The complete variable domain, with remaining parts taken from reference TRBV28 and TRBJ2-5, reads DVKVTQSSRYLVKRTGEKVFLECVQDMDHENMFWYRQDPGLGLRLIYFSYDVKMKEKGDIPEGYSVSREKKERFSLILESASTNQTSMYLCASSPSGTGFATQCFGPGTRLLVL.

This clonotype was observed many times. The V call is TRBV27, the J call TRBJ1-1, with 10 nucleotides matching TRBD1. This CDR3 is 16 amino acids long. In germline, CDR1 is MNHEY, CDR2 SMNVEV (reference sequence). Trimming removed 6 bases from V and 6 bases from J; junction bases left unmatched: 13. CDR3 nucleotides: TGTGCCAGCAGCCCAACCGCGGGACAGGGGTGGGCTGAAGCTTTCTTT. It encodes CASSPTAGQGWAEAFF.

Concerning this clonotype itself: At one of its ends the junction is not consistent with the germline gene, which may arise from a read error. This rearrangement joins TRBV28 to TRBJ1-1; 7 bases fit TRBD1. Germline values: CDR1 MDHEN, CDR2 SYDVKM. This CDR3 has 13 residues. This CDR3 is CASSYRGYTEASF. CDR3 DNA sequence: TGTGCCAGCAGTTACAGGGGCTACACTGAAGCTTCCTTT.

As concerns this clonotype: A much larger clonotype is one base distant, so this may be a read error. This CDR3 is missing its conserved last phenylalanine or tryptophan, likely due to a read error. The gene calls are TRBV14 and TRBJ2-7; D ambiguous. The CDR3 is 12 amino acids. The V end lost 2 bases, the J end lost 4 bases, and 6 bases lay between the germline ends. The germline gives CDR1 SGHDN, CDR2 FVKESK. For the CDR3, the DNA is TGTGCCAGCAGCCAATTTTGGTACGAGCAGTACCTC. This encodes CASSQFWYEQYL.

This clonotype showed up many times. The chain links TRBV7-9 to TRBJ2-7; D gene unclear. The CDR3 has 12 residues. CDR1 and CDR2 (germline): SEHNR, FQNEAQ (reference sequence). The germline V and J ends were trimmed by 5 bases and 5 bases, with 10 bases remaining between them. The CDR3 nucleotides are TGTGCCAGCAGCATCTCAGCTGACGAGCAGTACTTC. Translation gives CASSISADEQYF.

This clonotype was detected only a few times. CDR3 sequence: CASSAGGPGELFF. For the CDR3, the DNA is TGTGCCAGCAGCGCCGGGGGACCCGGGGAGCTGTTTTTT. The V gene is TRBV7-8, the J gene TRBJ2-2, with D perhaps matching TRBD2 (6 bases). Germline CDR1 SGHVS, CDR2 FQNEAQ. The length of the CDR3 is 13 residues. V was pared by 5 bases and J by 6 bases, with 10 bases between.

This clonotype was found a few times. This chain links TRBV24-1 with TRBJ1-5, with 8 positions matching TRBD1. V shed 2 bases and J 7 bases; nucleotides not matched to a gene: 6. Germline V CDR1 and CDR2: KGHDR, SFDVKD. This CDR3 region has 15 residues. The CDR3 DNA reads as TGTGCCACCAGTGATTCCCGACAGGGGTTACAGCCCCAGCATTTT. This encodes CATSDSRQGLQPQHF.